The present entry profiles one T cell receptor (beta chain) with its context. The record originates from a study of blood T cell repertoires in COVID-19. Assay: immunoSEQ multiplex PCR; the TCRdb copy retains only in-frame clones and omits some. The table records 140,000 to 150,000 clones, 75% to 90% of them present only once. Sequences were obtained from peripheral blood. The origin of this receptor is a woman in her fifties or sixties with COVID-19, enrolled during active disease.

CDR3 in DNA: TGCGCCAGCAGCCATCCGCAGGCTGAAGCTTTCTTT. This sequence encodes CASSHPQAEAFF. The genes are TRBV4-1 and TRBJ1-1; D gene ambiguous. This CDR3 is 12 amino acids long. Germline CDR1 MGHRA, CDR2 YSYEKL. V lost 3 bases to trimming and J lost 6 bases, with 8 bases between them.